Shown below are 3 T cell receptor beta chains from a single sample sequenced in a study of identical twins. TCRdb re-called the 5' RACE reads through MiXCR, storing one row per CDR3 protein. The sample comprises 350,000 to 400,000 distinct CDR3 sequences, about 10% of which are singletons, and more than 8% rests with the top ten. The sample comprised naive T cells sorted from blood. The source of these receptors is a woman between 45 and 65 years old in good health.

The V gene is TRBV7-8, the J gene TRBJ2-1; no firm D call. Germline V lookup: CDR1 SGHVS, CDR2 FQNEAQ. This CDR3 comprises 16 residues. V lost 3 bases and J 7 bases, leaving 19 bases between the germline ends. The CDR3 spells CASSLGIDTLQNEQFF. The CDR3 nucleotides are TGTGCCAGCAGCTTGGGCATCGACACCCTCCAGAATGAGCAGTTCTTC. Full variable domain (missing parts from reference TRBV7-8 and TRBJ2-1): GAGVSQSPRYKVAKRGQDVALRCDPISGHVSLFWYQQALGQGPEFLTYFQNEAQLDKSGLPSDRFFAERPEGSVSTLKIQRTQQEDSAVYLCASSLGIDTLQNEQFFGPGTRLTVL.

This clonotype was recorded a few times. This rearrangement joins TRBV4-1 to TRBJ2-7, with D possibly being TRBD1 (6 bases). There are 14 residues in the CDR3. Trimming pared 1 base from V and 9 bases from J, leaving 16 bases between. The germline CDR1 and CDR2 sequences are MGHRA and YSYEKL. CDR3 sequence (DNA): TGCGCCAGCAGCCAAGCAACAGGGAATTTCGTGCAGTACTTC. The encoded protein is CASSQATGNFVQYF.

The J gene is TRBJ2-1, the V gene TRBV5-1; TRBD1 matches at 7 bases. V trimming: 1 base; J trimming: 0 bases; junction bases outside the gene matches: 7. The V gene's germline CDR1 is SGHRS and CDR2 YFSETQ. CDR3 size: 17 residues. The CDR3 loop is CASSLRGRLPSYNEQFF. In DNA, the CDR3 is TGCGCCAGCAGCTTGAGGGGGCGCCTTCCCTCCTACAATGAGCAGTTCTTC.